This TCR beta chain was observed in a study of a mutant IDH1 vaccine in newly diagnosed glioma. Study at large: Patients were pretreated with radiotherapy, temozolomide, or both, mostly both.

Assay: immunoSEQ multiplex PCR; the TCRdb copy retains only in-frame clones and omits some. The sample records about 92,000 clones, roughly four fifths being singletons. Indicated time point: baseline, week 1 (first vaccination visit). Treatment here: pre-vaccination baseline after standard-of-care therapy. Newly diagnosed WHO grade 3 or 4 IDH1-mutant, ATRX-lost astrocytomas were identified in the donors. The V gene's germline CDR1 is LNHDA and CDR2 SQIVND (reference sequence). The V end lost 4 bases, the J end lost 0 bases, and 6 bases lay between the germline ends. The CDR3 is 14 residues long. This TCR was sampled from a woman in her 50s with glioma. The V gene is TRBV19, the J gene TRBJ1-4; perhaps TRBD1 as D (5 bases). Sequences were derived from PBMCs, sampled from a glioma patient treated with radiotherapy, temozolomide or both. CDR3 residues: CASSTTATNEKLFF. For the CDR3, the DNA is TGTGCCAGTAGTACGACAGCAACTAATGAAAAACTGTTTTTT.